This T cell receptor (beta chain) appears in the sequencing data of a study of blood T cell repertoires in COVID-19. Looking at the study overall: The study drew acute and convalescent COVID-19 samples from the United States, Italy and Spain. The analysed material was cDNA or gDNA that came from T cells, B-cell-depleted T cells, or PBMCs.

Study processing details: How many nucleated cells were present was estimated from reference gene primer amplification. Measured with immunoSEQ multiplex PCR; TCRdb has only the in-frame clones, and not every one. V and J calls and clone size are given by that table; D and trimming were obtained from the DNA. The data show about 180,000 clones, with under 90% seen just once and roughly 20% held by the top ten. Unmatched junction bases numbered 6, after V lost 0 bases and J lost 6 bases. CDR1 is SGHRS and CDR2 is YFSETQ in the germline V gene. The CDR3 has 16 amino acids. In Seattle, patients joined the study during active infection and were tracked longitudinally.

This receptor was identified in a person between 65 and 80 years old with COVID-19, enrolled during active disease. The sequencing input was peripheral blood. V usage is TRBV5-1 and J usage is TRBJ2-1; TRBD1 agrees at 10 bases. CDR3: CASSLDGDRGVNEQFF. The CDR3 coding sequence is TGCGCCAGCAGCTTGGATGGGGACAGGGGTGTCAATGAGCAGTTCTTC.